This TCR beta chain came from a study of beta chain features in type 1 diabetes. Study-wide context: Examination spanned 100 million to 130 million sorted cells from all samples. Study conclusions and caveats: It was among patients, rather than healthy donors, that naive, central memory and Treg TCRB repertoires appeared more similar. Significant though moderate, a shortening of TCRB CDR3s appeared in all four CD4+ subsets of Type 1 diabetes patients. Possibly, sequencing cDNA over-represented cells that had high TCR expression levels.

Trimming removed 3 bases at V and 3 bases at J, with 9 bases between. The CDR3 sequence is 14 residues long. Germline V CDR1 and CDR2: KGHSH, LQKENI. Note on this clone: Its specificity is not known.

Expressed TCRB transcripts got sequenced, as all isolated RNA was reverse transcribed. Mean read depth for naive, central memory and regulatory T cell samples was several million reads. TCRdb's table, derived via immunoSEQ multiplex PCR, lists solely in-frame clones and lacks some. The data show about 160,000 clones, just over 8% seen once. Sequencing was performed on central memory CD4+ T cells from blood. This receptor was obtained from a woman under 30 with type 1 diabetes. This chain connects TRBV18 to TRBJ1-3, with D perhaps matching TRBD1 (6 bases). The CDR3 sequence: CASSPTDSGNTIYF. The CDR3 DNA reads TGTGCCAGCTCACCTACGGACAGTGGAAACACCATATATTTT.